This T cell receptor beta chain emerged from a study of shared clonotypes between healthy human individuals. Study-wide context: The study enrolled two women and a few men aged 18 to 49.

TCRdb's table, derived via immunoSEQ multiplex PCR, lists solely in-frame clones and lacks some. This table holds approximately 500,000 clones, 75% to 85% found once. The CDR3 length is 16 residues. The V segment lost 4 bases and the J segment 3 bases; nucleotides outside the gene matches: 6. Germline loops: CDR1 SNHLY, CDR2 FYNNEI. Study findings and constraints: Deeper or shallower sequencing was expected to change how clonotypes are shared among donors.

In the case of this clone: The target antigen is unknown.

The sample comprised PBMCs. This chain connects TRBV2 to TRBJ2-3, with 11 bases that match TRBD2. The clonotype was recovered from a middle-aged woman in good health. Some clones in this sample may be carry-over from other donors' samples. CDR3 region: CASSARRLAGTDTQYF. CDR3 bases: TGTGCCAGCAGTGCCCGGAGACTAGCGGGGACAGATACGCAGTATTTT.